These T cell receptor beta chains were read from a single sample in a study of response to subunit inactivated influenza vaccine. TCRdb itself ran the RT-PCR reads through MiXCR, one entry per CDR3 protein. This sample has about 190,000 distinct CDR3 sequences, with about 15% found just once. The sequenced sample was CD8+ T cells sorted from PBMCs, obtained 5 days after vaccination. All receptors come from a man aged 45 to 65 who received an inactivated influenza vaccine. Both conserved end residues are part of each CDR3. A D gene is named only where the DNA matches it firmly. Clone size is shown for a subset of rows, as once, few, many or a class of expanded clone.

D,J,V,size,CDR3,DNA
TRBD2,TRBJ2-5,TRBV29-1,-,CSVKGLAEKETQYF,TGCAGCGTTAAAGGACTAGCGGAGAAAGAGACCCAGTACTTC
-,TRBJ1-2,TRBV2,few,CASSARLDSVYGYTF,TGTGCCAGCAGTGCCCGGCTTGACAGCGTCTATGGCTACACCTTC
TRBD2,TRBJ2-3,TRBV2,-,CASNGGGTDTQYF,TGTGCCAGCAACGGGGGGGGCACAGATACGCAGTATTTT
-,TRBJ1-1,TRBV27,many,CASSFSGNTEAFF,TGTGCCAGCAGTTTTTCAGGGAACACTGAAGCTTTCTTT
-,TRBJ2-7,TRBV4-1,-,CASSQETGAYEQYF,TGCGCCAGCAGCCAAGAAACGGGGGCCTACGAGCAGTACTTC
-,TRBJ2-7,TRBV6-5,many,CASSYEGDYEQYF,TGTGCCAGCAGTTACGAGGGAGACTACGAGCAGTACTTC
-,TRBJ2-3,TRBV24-1,-,CATSQRGTDTQYF,TGTGCCACCAGCCAACGTGGCACAGATACGCAGTATTTT
-,TRBJ2-1,TRBV4-3,many,CASSQDLVWEQFF,TGCGCCAGCAGCCAAGATTTGGTTTGGGAGCAGTTCTTC
-,TRBJ1-4,TRBV10-3,-,CAISETTATNEKLFF,TGTGCCATCAGTGAGACGACCGCAACTAATGAAAAACTGTTTTTT
-,TRBJ2-7,TRBV12-3/TRBV12-4,-,CASSQRGPDVQYF,TGTGCCAGCAGCCAGCGTGGCCCAGATGTGCAGTACTTC
-,TRBJ2-3,TRBV7-9,-,CASSWDASTDTQYF,TGTGCCAGCAGCTGGGATGCTAGCACAGATACGCAGTATTTT
-,TRBJ2-6,TRBV29-1,few,CSDPGRDRFANVLTF,TGCAGCGACCCCGGCCGAGACCGTTTTGCCAACGTCCTGACTTTC
TRBD1,TRBJ2-7,TRBV4-3,many,CASSQARGLNYEQYF,TGCGCCAGCAGCCAAGCGAGGGGGCTAAACTACGAGCAGTACTTC
-,TRBJ1-1,TRBV29-1,many,CSVDGPNTEAFF,TGCAGCGTTGACGGTCCGAACACTGAAGCTTTCTTT
-,TRBJ2-5,TRBV29-1,few,CSVEEVIRQETQYF,TGCAGCGTTGAAGAAGTAATCAGACAAGAGACCCAGTACTTC
-,TRBJ2-2,TRBV6-5,-,CASSYSTRNTGELFF,TGTGCCAGCAGTTACTCGACGAGGAACACCGGGGAGCTGTTTTTT
-,TRBJ1-1,TRBV20-1,few,CSARFTEAFF,TGCAGTGCCCGTTTTACTGAAGCTTTCTTT
TRBD2,TRBJ2-1,TRBV10-3,-,CAISESVGGGASHEQFF,TGTGCCATCAGTGAGTCAGTTGGCGGGGGGGCTTCCCATGAGCAGTTCTTC
TRBD1,TRBJ2-1,TRBV12-3/TRBV12-4,few,CASIAQGSYNEQFF,TGTGCCAGCATCGCACAGGGGTCCTACAATGAGCAGTTCTTC
TRBD2,TRBJ2-3,TRBV15,many,CATSSGTSMVTQYF,TGTGCCACCAGCAGCGGGACTAGTATGGTTACGCAGTATTTT
TRBD1,TRBJ2-2,TRBV7-3,-,CASSTTGGPGELFF,TGTGCCAGCAGCACCACAGGGGGGCCCGGGGAGCTGTTTTTT
-,TRBJ2-1,TRBV7-9,-,CASSLGTRMYNEQFF,TGTGCCAGCAGCTTAGGGACACGGATGTACAATGAGCAGTTCTTC
-,TRBJ1-1,TRBV4-2,-,CASSPGTLNTEAFF,TGTGCCAGCAGCCCCGGGACACTCAACACTGAAGCTTTCTTT
TRBD2,TRBJ2-1,TRBV4-1,-,CASSQGWSGGYNEQFF,TGCGCCAGCAGCCAAGGATGGTCGGGGGGGTACAATGAGCAGTTCTTC
-,TRBJ2-4,TRBV4-3,few,CASSHGPGQGPQGF,TGCGCCAGCAGCCACGGTCCAGGTCAGGGGCCCCAAGGCTTC
-,TRBJ2-5,TRBV6-2/TRBV6-3,-,CASSSPSASTQYF,TGTGCCAGCAGTTCACCTTCGGCCTCGACCCAGTACTTC
-,TRBJ2-7,TRBV27,few,CASSFLFGTAYEQYF,TGTGCCAGCAGTTTCCTATTTGGGACCGCCTACGAGCAGTACTTC
TRBD2,TRBJ2-3,TRBV12-3/TRBV12-4,many,CASRLAGGPDTQYF,TGTGCCAGCCGATTAGCGGGAGGCCCAGATACGCAGTATTTT
TRBD2,TRBJ2-2,TRBV11-2,few,CASSLEFARGFTGELFF,TGTGCCAGCAGCTTGGAGTTTGCGCGGGGGTTCACCGGGGAGCTGTTTTTT
TRBD1,TRBJ1-1,TRBV5-1,-,CASSPRDRAETFF,TGCGCCAGCAGCCCACGGGACAGGGCTGAAACTTTCTTT
-,TRBJ1-5,TRBV3-1,few,CASSQGIPGPLASPQHF,TGTGCCAGCAGCCAGGGGATACCGGGACCGCTAGCTTCGCCCCAGCATTTT
TRBD2,TRBJ2-3,TRBV9,many,CASSSQREGGLDTQYF,TGTGCCAGCAGCTCTCAGCGGGAGGGCGGCCTCGATACGCAGTATTTT
-,TRBJ2-1,TRBV6-1,many,CASSPTGGFYNEQFF,TGTGCCAGCAGCCCGACGGGGGGCTTCTACAATGAGCAGTTCTTC
-,TRBJ2-7,TRBV11-1,-,CASSATPGTYEQYF,TGTGCCAGCAGCGCTACGCCAGGGACCTACGAGCAGTACTTC
-,TRBJ1-5,TRBV7-8,few,CASSLGPETKPQHF,TGTGCCAGCAGCTTAGGACCCGAAACCAAGCCCCAGCATTTT
-,TRBJ2-3,TRBV2,few,CASSEAPGDTQYF,TGTGCCAGCAGTGAAGCGCCTGGGGATACGCAGTATTTT
-,TRBJ2-7,TRBV4-3,-,CASSQFAEDSSYEQYF,TGCGCCAGCAGCCAATTCGCCGAGGACAGCTCCTACGAGCAGTACTTC
-,TRBJ2-1,TRBV9,-,CASSVGGGLREQFF,TGTGCCAGCAGCGTAGGGGGGGGGCTCCGGGAGCAGTTCTTC
-,TRBJ2-7,TRBV6-5,many,CASSYSPSGPYEQYF,TGTGCCAGCAGTTACTCACCCAGCGGCCCCTACGAGCAGTACTTC
-,TRBJ2-5,TRBV7-8,few,CASSFRGRTETQYF,TGTGCCAGCAGCTTTCGGGGGCGCACGGAGACCCAGTACTTC
TRBD2,TRBJ2-1,TRBV11-3,-,CASSPPGLAGRRNEQFF,TGTGCCAGCAGTCCCCCGGGACTAGCGGGGAGGCGCAATGAGCAGTTCTTC
-,TRBJ2-1,TRBV2,-,CASSKSWAVYNEQFF,TGTGCCAGCAGTAAGTCATGGGCTGTCTACAATGAGCAGTTCTTC
-,TRBJ2-3,TRBV27,few,CASCITGTDTQYF,TGTGCCAGCTGTATAACCGGGACTGATACGCAGTATTTT
TRBD2,TRBJ2-1,TRBV28,few,CASSLLAGGQYNEQFF,TGTGCCAGCAGCCTCTTAGCGGGGGGGCAATACAATGAGCAGTTCTTC
-,TRBJ2-7,TRBV4-2,-,CASSQDQIGHPSYEQYF,TGTGCCAGCAGCCAAGATCAAATAGGACATCCGTCCTACGAGCAGTACTTC
-,TRBJ2-5,TRBV5-6,-,CASSSLMGGQETQYF,TGTGCCAGCAGCTCGTTGATGGGGGGACAAGAGACCCAGTACTTC